This TCR beta chain was captured in a study of blood T cell repertoires in COVID-19. In the study's own analysis: The assay estimated nucleated cells by amplifying reference gene primers. Only in-frame clones appear in the TCRdb table, and some are missing; sequencing was by immunoSEQ multiplex PCR. D and trimming were read from the DNA, whereas the V and J calls and clone size are those reported in that table. Found here are 200,000 to 250,000 clones, under 90% of them singletons; the top ten hold under 2%. The CDR3 has 16 amino acids. Germline lookup yields CDR1 MRHNA and CDR2 SNTAGT. Trimming stripped 2 bases from V and 15 bases from J, with 25 bases between.

Sequencing was performed on PBMCs or T cells enriched from blood (not recorded which). The origin of this receptor is a man aged 60 to 75 who had recovered from COVID-19. The V gene is TRBV6-4, the J gene TRBJ1-4; possible D gene TRBD1, 6 bases. The CDR3 sequence is CASSDPRGQAPLSVFF. CDR3 coding DNA: TGTGCCAGCAGTGACCCTAGGGGACAAGCCCCGTTATCGGTGTTTTTT.